This T cell receptor beta chain was identified in a study of blood T cell repertoires in COVID-19. Whole-study context: PBMCs, B-cell-depleted T cells, or T cells provided the cDNA or gDNA that made up the material.

Original data processing: Using reference gene primer amplification, nucleated cell counts were estimated. Here immunoSEQ multiplex PCR was the method, and the copy in TCRdb shows in-frame clones only, minus some. V and J calls and clone size are those listed in that table; D and trimming were worked out from the DNA. In the table there are about 40,000 clones, about 88% of which are singletons. This CDR3 comprises 19 residues. CDR1 is SGHDT and CDR2 is YYEEEE in the germline V gene. V gave up 4 bases and J gave up 0 bases; unmatched junction bases: 16. V and J are TRBV5-6 and TRBJ1-5, with TRBD1 identical over 7 bases. What was sequenced was peripheral blood. This TCR was sampled from a man aged 45 to 65 in a cohort sampled during active COVID-19. The CDR3 loop reads CASSRTGDLVQYSNQPQHF. For the CDR3, the DNA is TGTGCCAGCAGCCGGACAGGCGACTTAGTCCAATATAGCAATCAGCCCCAGCATTTT. The variable domain in full, completed from reference TRBV5-6 and TRBJ1-5, reads DAGVTQSPTHLIKTRGQQVTLRCSPKSGHDTVSWYQQALGQGPQFIFQYYEEEERQRGNFPDRFSGHQFPNYSSELNVNALLLGDSALYLCASSRTGDLVQYSNQPQHFGDGTRLSIL.